The next 19 T cell receptor beta chains were all read from a single sample in a study of blood T cells in healthy people across ages (dated by TCRdb to about 2015). Library preparation employed 5' RACE. The sequencing machine was an Illumina HiSeq 2500. A second PCR of about 7 to 12 cycles was performed with a sample-barcoded 5' primer and a J-beta primer mix. TCRdb trimmed public reads at Q25 via fastp, called clones via MiXCR and kept in-frame beta chains. Each entry merges the rows of one CDR3 protein and shows their most common DNA and genes. The sample profile shows roughly 550,000 distinct CDR3 sequences; more than 20% of them were found once. Of the sample, roughly 10% is held by the ten largest clones. These same data were also listed under a study on T cells of mothers and their children.

The specimen sequenced was blood. These receptors were obtained from a boy aged 5 to 17 in good health.

V is TRBV28 and J is TRBJ1-6; D is perhaps TRBD1 (5 bases). Germline assignment: CDR1 MDHEN and CDR2 SYDVKM. V lost 6 bases and J 14 bases, leaving 23 bases between the germline ends. The CDR3 contains 15 residues. This chain's CDR3 is CASRDFDSTPGALHF. The DNA of the CDR3 is TGTGCCAGCAGAGACTTTGACAGCACCCCAGGTGCCCTCCACTTT.

The genes are TRBV3-1 and TRBJ2-3; the D is unclear. Trimming left V 4 bases short and J 5 bases short, with 13 bases between. Per the germline V gene, CDR1 is LGHDT and CDR2 is YNNKEL (reference sequence). This CDR3 region has 14 residues. The CDR3 DNA sequence: TGTGCCAGCAGCCCCTTATCCATAGGAGATACGCAGTATTTT. This codes for CASSPLSIGDTQYF.

There are a few counts of this clonotype. The genes are TRBV20-1 and TRBJ2-7, with 9 bases fitting TRBD2. The CDR3 runs 15 residues. Germline CDR1 is DFQATT and CDR2 is SNEGSKA (reference sequence). J lost 3 bases, V lost 1 base, and 7 bases had no gene match. This chain's CDR3 is CSARGMGSGSYEQYF. In nucleotides, the CDR3 is TGCAGTGCTAGAGGAATGGGTAGCGGGAGCTACGAGCAGTACTTC.

This clonotype was seen a handful of times. The rearrangement joins TRBV11-2 to TRBJ2-7; D is perhaps TRBD1 (7 bases). The germline CDR1 and CDR2 sequences are SGHAT and FQNNGV. Trimming left V 3 bases short and J 7 bases short, with 19 bases between. CDR3 size: 15 residues. The DNA of the CDR3 is TGTGCCAGCAGCTTGAGCAGGGGGACTTGTTATGAGCAGTACTTC. Its protein product is CASSLSRGTCYEQYF. Combining the CDR3 with reference TRBV11-2 and TRBJ2-7 gives the whole variable domain EAGVAQSPRYKIIEKRQSVAFWCNPISGHATLYWYQQILGQGPKLLIQFQNNGVVDDSQLPKDRFSAERLKGVDSTLKIQPAKLEDSAVYLCASSLSRGTCYEQYFGPGTRLTVT.

This clonotype was counted at least ten times. The chain recombines TRBV6-2 or TRBV6-3 with TRBJ2-2; D gene uncertain. Germline CDR1 reads MNHEY; CDR2 reads SVGEGT. The length of the CDR3 is 15 residues. V shed 6 bases and J shed 1 base, with 12 bases lying between them. In DNA, the CDR3 is TGTGCCAGCAGGAAGCGTCTCCTGAACACCGGGGAGCTGTTTTTT. This codes for CASRKRLLNTGELFF.

This clonotype was picked up one time. DNA of the CDR3: TGTGCCACCAGCAGGCCACCGGACAGCTCAAAGTACTTC. It codes for CATSRPPDSSKYF. This chain connects TRBV15 to TRBJ2-7; tentatively, D is TRBD1 (6 bases). Trimming left V 3 bases short and J 11 bases short, with 17 bases between. Germline V gene lookup returns CDR1 LNHNV and CDR2 YYDKDF (reference sequence). CDR3 size: 13 residues.

This clonotype was picked up a small number of times. J is TRBJ2-1 and V is TRBV4-3; D perhaps matches TRBD2 (5 bases). From germline, CDR1 is LGHNA and CDR2 YSLEER. The CDR3 has 14 amino acids. The V gene lost 0 bases and the J gene lost 12 bases, with 15 bases spanning the gap. The CDR3 is CASSQDLEGYGQFF. The CDR3 DNA reads as TGCGCCAGCAGCCAAGATCTAGAGGGCTATGGGCAGTTCTTC.

The chain combines TRBV12-3 or TRBV12-4 with TRBJ1-2, with TRBD1 matching 7 bases. This CDR3 is 14 amino acids long. V lost 2 bases and J lost 6; bases outside the gene matches: 6. CDR3: CASSLTGAEDGYTF. As DNA, the CDR3 is TGTGCCAGCAGTTTAACAGGGGCGGAGGATGGCTACACCTTC.

This chain links TRBV11-2 with TRBJ2-3; weak D call: TRBD1 (5 bases). Gene TRBJ1-5 matches the end of the DNA better, so the J call may be wrong. The germline CDR1 and CDR2 sequences are SGHAT and FQNNGV. CDR3 size: 16 residues. The CDR3 loop is CASSTGTQIGTDTQHF. In DNA form, the CDR3 reads TGTGCCAGCAGCACTGGGACCCAAATAGGCACAGATACGCAGCATTTT.

The chain is built from TRBV6-1 and TRBJ1-2; TRBD1 matches 10 bases. Germline V gene lookup returns CDR1 MNHNS and CDR2 SASEGT. This CDR3 is built from 13 residues. J was trimmed by 3 bases and V by 8 bases; bases with no gene match: 3. Here the CDR3 reads CASGDRGYYGYTF. CDR3 sequence (DNA): TGTGCCAGCGGGGACAGGGGTTACTATGGCTACACCTTC.

This rearrangement joins TRBV6-2 or TRBV6-3 to TRBJ2-4, with D unresolved. CDR3 length: 14 amino acids. From germline, CDR1 is MNHEY and CDR2 SVGEGT. V lost 2 bases and J 2 bases, leaving 7 bases between the germline ends. The CDR3 spells CASSYGQSKNIQYF. The CDR3 DNA follows: TGTGCCAGCAGTTACGGGCAGTCCAAAAACATTCAGTACTTC.

This clonotype was found a few times. This chain joins TRBV20-1 and TRBJ2-7; D assignment may be TRBD1 or TRBD2 (5 bases each). The CDR3 length is 14 residues. Germline V gene sequence: CDR1 DFQATT, CDR2 SNEGSKA (reference sequence). V was shortened by 3 bases and J by 3 bases, with 15 bases between the two germline ends. CDR3 loop: CSARESGAGYEQYF. In DNA, the CDR3 is TGCAGTGCTAGGGAGTCCGGGGCGGGCTACGAGCAGTACTTC.

The CDR3 sequence: CASCGIYTSGGGDEQFF. In DNA form, the CDR3 reads TGTGCCAGCTGTGGCATATATACTAGCGGGGGAGGGGATGAGCAGTTCTTC. The V call is TRBV28, the J call TRBJ2-5, with 11 bases that match TRBD2. The last part of the DNA fits TRBJ2-1 better; the J call may be wrong. Looked up from germline, CDR1 is MDHEN and CDR2 is SYDVKM. This CDR3 is built from 17 residues.

This clonotype was detected only a few times. J is TRBJ2-6 and V is TRBV7-3; tentative D call: TRBD1 (6 bases). CDR3 length: 18 residues. The germline V and J ends were trimmed by 2 bases and 4 bases, with 18 bases remaining between them. Germline CDR1 and CDR2: SGHTA and FQGTGA. The chain's CDR3 is CASSLSPPSGAGANVLTF. As DNA, the CDR3 is TGTGCCAGCAGCTTATCGCCCCCATCAGGGGCCGGGGCCAACGTCCTGACTTTC.

The V call is TRBV14, the J call TRBJ2-5; no reliable D call. The J call may be incorrect, as the DNA end agrees better with TRBJ2-1. This CDR3 has 14 residues. Germline V gene lookup returns CDR1 SGHDN and CDR2 FVKESK. The CDR3 here is CASSQKGTDNEQFF. As DNA, the CDR3 is TGTGCCAGCAGCCAAAAGGGCACCGACAATGAGCAGTTCTTC.

CDR3 in amino acids: CASSQDPKGEGYTF. In DNA, the CDR3 is TGTGCCAGCAGCCAAGATCCGAAGGGGGAGGGCTACACCTTC. The chain uses TRBV3-1 and TRBJ1-2, with D possibly being TRBD1 (6 bases). The germline V gene has CDR1 LGHDT and CDR2 YNNKEL (reference sequence). V lost 0 bases and J lost 8, with 13 bases in between. This CDR3 has 14 residues.

The rearrangement uses TRBV7-3 and TRBJ1-5; no definite D call. The length of the CDR3 is 15 residues. The germline CDR1 and CDR2 sequences are SGHTA and FQGTGA. The V and J ends lost 0 bases and 9 bases respectively, with 15 bases between them. This CDR3 is CASSLTEAGGRPQHF. CDR3 bases: TGTGCCAGCAGCTTAACGGAGGCCGGAGGGCGGCCCCAGCATTTT.

This clonotype was recorded a few times. The chain combines TRBV20-1 with TRBJ1-4, with no clear D. The CDR3 length is 13 residues. V lost 4 bases and J lost 8, with 14 bases in between. The germline CDR1 and CDR2 sequences are DFQATT and SNEGSKA (reference sequence). CDR3: CSATDSRTEKLFF. DNA for the CDR3: TGCAGTGCTACAGACTCCCGTACGGAAAAACTGTTTTTT.

This sequence joins TRBV3-1 and TRBJ2-3, with a tentative D call TRBD2 (5 bases). The CDR3 totals 15 residues. V lost 1 base and J lost 1, with 9 bases in between. Germline V gene sequence: CDR1 LGHDT, CDR2 YNNKEL (reference sequence). DNA for the CDR3: TGTGCCAGCAGCCAAGTGAGCGGCGGCACAGATACGCAGTATTTT. It codes for CASSQVSGGTDTQYF.